This entry features one T cell receptor (beta chain) sequence. Its antigen is not known. This sample was included in a study of CD8+ T cells in alopecia areata. The wider study: It was oral tofacitinib, at 5 to 10 mg twice daily, that treated patients received. Study outcomes and limitations: Whereas mice showed it more clearly, TCR sharing across patients was murkier, possibly because of HLA. Both scalp clonality and the expanded CD8+ clones among the top 100 showed a significant decrease with tofacitinib.

Treatment: oral pan-JAK inhibitor, 5-10 mg twice daily. The investigators collected lesional scalp punch biopsies and peripheral blood from alopecia areata patients. The V end was cut by 5 bases, the J end by 9 bases, with 14 bases between. The CDR3 has 13 amino acids. Germline V gene sequence: CDR1 MNHEY, CDR2 SMNVEV (reference sequence). Following extraction, RNA underwent reverse transcription to cDNA, which served as the sequencing template. Sequencing was performed with immunoSEQ multiplex PCR; in TCRdb, only in-frame clones are kept and a portion is missing. Here the sample spans about 150,000 clones, nearly 55% being singletons.

This TCR derives from a human donor with alopecia areata. This rearrangement joins TRBV27 to TRBJ2-1, with unresolved D. The sample in question was CD8+ T cells sorted from blood, obtained at week 4, from a patient treated with tofacitinib. Written as DNA, the CDR3 is TGTGCCAGCAGTCCCTATGGGGTGGGTGAGCAGTTCTTC. This translates into CASSPYGVGEQFF.